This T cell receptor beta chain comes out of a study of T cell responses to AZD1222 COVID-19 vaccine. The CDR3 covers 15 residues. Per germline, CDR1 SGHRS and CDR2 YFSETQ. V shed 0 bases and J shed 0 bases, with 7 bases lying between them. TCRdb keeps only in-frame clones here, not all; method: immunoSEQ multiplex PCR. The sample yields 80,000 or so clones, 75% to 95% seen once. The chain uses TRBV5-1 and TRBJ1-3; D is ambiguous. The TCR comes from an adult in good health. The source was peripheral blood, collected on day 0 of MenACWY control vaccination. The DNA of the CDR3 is TGCGCCAGCAGCTTGGACGCCAACTCTGGAAACACCATATATTTT. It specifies CASSLDANSGNTIYF.